This T cell receptor beta chain emerged from a study of vaccination and CD4 T cells after COVID-19. Study details: Spike peptides, overlapping and drawn from SARS-CoV-2, HCoV-NL63, HCoV-OC43 and HCoV-229E, were used to stimulate cells.

Treatment given: roughly 10-day PBMC culture with coronavirus spike peptide pools or control peptides (ViraFEST assay). CD4+ T-cell collection from the unexposed donor predated the COVID-19 pandemic (2011-2018). Germline CDR1 and CDR2: SGHDT and YYEEEE. The V gene end was trimmed by 4 bases and the J gene end by 3 bases; junction bases not matched to a gene: 3. The CDR3 length is 13 residues. Turning to this clonotype: The antigen remains undetermined.

Cultured CD4+ T-cell DNA underwent Oncomine TCR Beta short-read sequencing. MiXCR, applied by TCRdb to the PCR reads, yields one record per CDR3 protein. This table holds about 9,500 distinct CDR3 sequences, almost 50% found once. Material for sequencing was CD4+ T cells from blood, cultured in vitro. The source is a human donor in good health. The V and J genes are TRBV5-6 and TRBJ2-7; 8 bases fit TRBD2. CDR3 nucleotide sequence: TGTGCCAGCAGCGGGCTAGCGGGCTACGAGCAGTACTTC. It encodes CASSGLAGYEQYF.